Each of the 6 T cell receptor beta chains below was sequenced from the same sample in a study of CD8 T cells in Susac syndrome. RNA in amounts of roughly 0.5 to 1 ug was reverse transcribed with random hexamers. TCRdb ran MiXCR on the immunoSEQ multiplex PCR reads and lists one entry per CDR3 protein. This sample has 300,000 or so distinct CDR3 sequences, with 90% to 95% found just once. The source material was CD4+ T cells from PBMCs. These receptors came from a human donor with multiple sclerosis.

The DNA of the CDR3 is TGTGCCAGCAGCGGACAGCTCCTCTATGGCTACACCTTC. Amino acids: CASSGQLLYGYTF. The genes are TRBV11-3 and TRBJ1-2; the D gene is possibly TRBD1 (6 bases). The V gene's germline CDR1 is SGHNT and CDR2 YENEEA. This CDR3 spans 13 amino acids. V lost 5 bases to trimming and J lost 4 bases, with 11 bases between them.

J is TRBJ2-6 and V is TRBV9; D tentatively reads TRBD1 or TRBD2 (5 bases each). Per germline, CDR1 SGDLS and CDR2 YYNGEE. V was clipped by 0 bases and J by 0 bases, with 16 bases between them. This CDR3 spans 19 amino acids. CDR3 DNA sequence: TGTGCCAGCAGCGTAGGAATGGCAGGGAGCCACTCTGGGGCCAACGTCCTGACTTTC. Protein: CASSVGMAGSHSGANVLTF.

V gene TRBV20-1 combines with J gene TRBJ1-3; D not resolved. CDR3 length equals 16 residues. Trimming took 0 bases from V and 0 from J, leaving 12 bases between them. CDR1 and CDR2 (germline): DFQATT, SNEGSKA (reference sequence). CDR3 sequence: CSARDENFSSGNTIYF. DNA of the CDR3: TGCAGTGCTAGAGATGAGAACTTTAGCTCTGGAAACACCATATATTTT.

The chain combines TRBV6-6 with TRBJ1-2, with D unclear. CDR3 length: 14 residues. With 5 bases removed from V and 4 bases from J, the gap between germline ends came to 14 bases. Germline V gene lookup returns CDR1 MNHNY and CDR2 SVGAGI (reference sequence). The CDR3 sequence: CASSVFGDTYGYTF. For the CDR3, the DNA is TGTGCCAGCAGTGTTTTCGGCGATACCTATGGCTACACCTTC.

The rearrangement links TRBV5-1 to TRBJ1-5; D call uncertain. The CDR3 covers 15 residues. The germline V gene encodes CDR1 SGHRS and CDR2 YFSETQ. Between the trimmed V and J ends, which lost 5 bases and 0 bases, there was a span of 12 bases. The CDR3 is CASSPAGVSNQPQHF. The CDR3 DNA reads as TGCGCCAGCAGTCCAGCCGGGGTTAGCAATCAGCCCCAGCATTTT.

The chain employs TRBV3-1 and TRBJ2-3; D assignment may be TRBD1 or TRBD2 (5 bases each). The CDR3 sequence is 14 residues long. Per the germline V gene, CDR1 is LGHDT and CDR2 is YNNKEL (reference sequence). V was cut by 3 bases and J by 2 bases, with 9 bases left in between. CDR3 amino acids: CASSHRGTTDTQYF. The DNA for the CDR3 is TGTGCCAGCAGCCACCGGGGCACCACAGATACGCAGTATTTT.